A single sample is the source of the 25 T cell receptor beta chains below, sequenced in a study of monozygotic twins with inflammatory bowel disease (dated by TCRdb to between 2019 and 2020). Receptor libraries were prepared by 5' RACE. The sequencing machine was an Illumina HiSeq 2500. One entry per CDR3 protein sequence results from the TCRdb reprocessing of the reads, with DNA left out. The table held for this sample gives approximately 300,000 distinct CDR3 sequences. The ten biggest clones cover 5.5% to 6.5% of the sample. The sample consisted of blood. The receptors come from a human donor with ulcerative colitis or Crohn's disease, or a healthy co-twin of an affected twin (not recorded which).

The chain is built from TRBV6-1 and TRBJ1-2; TCRdb gives TRBD1 as the D gene, but with no DNA this cannot be confirmed. Germline V gene lookup returns CDR1 MNHNS and CDR2 SASEGT. The CDR3 is 14 amino acids. The CDR3 reads CASSPFTGSYGYTF.

The chain uses TRBV12-3 or TRBV12-4 and TRBJ2-3; absent DNA, TCRdb's TRBD2 call cannot be checked. The CDR3 is 15 amino acids. This CDR3 reads CASSFNRGAPDTQYF.

V usage is TRBV20-1 and J usage is TRBJ2-3; with no DNA, the TCRdb D assignment of TRBD1 cannot be verified. The CDR3 length is 15 residues. Germline CDR1 DFQATT, CDR2 SNEGSKA (reference sequence). Here the CDR3 reads CSARAFGTGLDTQYF.

Here the CDR3 reads CAISSSGRGISQEQYF. This chain links TRBV10-3 with TRBJ2-7; the TRBD2 assignment by TCRdb is unverifiable without DNA. This CDR3 region has 16 residues. CDR1 is ENHRY, CDR2 SYGVKD, per germline.

The chain combines TRBV18 with TRBJ2-1; lacking DNA, the TRBD1 call made by TCRdb goes unchecked. The CDR3 sequence is 15 residues long. Germline V lookup: CDR1 KGHSH, CDR2 LQKENI. The CDR3 protein is CASSPRQGEVNEQFF.

The J gene is TRBJ2-3, the V gene TRBV5-6. CDR3 length equals 15 residues. In germline, CDR1 is SGHDT, CDR2 YYEEEE. This CDR3 reads CASSPESGDTDTQYF.

This rearrangement joins TRBV5-1 to TRBJ2-5; without DNA, the TCRdb call of TRBD1 cannot be checked. Germline CDR1 and CDR2: SGHRS and YFSETQ. The CDR3 totals 15 residues. CDR3 sequence: CASSLSLRRGETQYF.

The chain is built from TRBV15 and TRBJ2-1; the TCRdb D gene call, TRBD1, has no DNA to confirm it. Germline lookup yields CDR1 LNHNV and CDR2 YYDKDF (reference sequence). The CDR3 is 17 amino acids. The CDR3 region is CATSDEAGTQVYNEQFF. Full variable domain (outside the CDR3, taken from reference TRBV15 and TRBJ2-1): DAMVIQNPRYQVTQFGKPVTLSCSQTLNHNVMYWYQQKSSQAPKLLFHYYDKDFNNEADTPDNFQSRRPNTSFCFLDIRSPGLGDTAMYLCATSDEAGTQVYNEQFFGPGTRLTVL.

This chain links TRBV20-1 with TRBJ2-2. The V gene's germline CDR1 is DFQATT and CDR2 SNEGSKA (reference sequence). The CDR3 extends over 15 amino acids. CDR3 loop: CSARDQLMNTGELFF.

The chain joins TRBV6-2 or TRBV6-3 to TRBJ2-3; TCRdb indicates TRBD2, and absent DNA this call remains unverified. The CDR3 has 15 residues. Germline V CDR1 and CDR2: MNHEY, SVGEGT. CDR3 protein: CASTYPSYSGGLAYF.

The J gene is TRBJ2-1, the V gene TRBV7-8. CDR3 length: 13 amino acids. Germline V gene data show CDR1 as SGHVS and CDR2 as FQNEAQ. This CDR3 reads CASSFSANNEQFF.

This chain uses TRBV20-1 with TRBJ1-2. CDR1 DFQATT and CDR2 SNEGSKA come from the germline V gene (reference sequence). The CDR3 covers 17 residues. The CDR3 here is CSAREEAYYTSNYGYTF.

The V and J genes are TRBV7-2 and TRBJ1-6; as DNA is missing, the TRBD1 call by TCRdb cannot be tested. This CDR3 is built from 12 residues. CDR1 and CDR2 from the germline V gene are SGHTA and FQGNSA. The CDR3 reads CASSPLVGALHF.

This chain connects TRBV19 to TRBJ2-7; as DNA is missing, the TRBD1 call by TCRdb cannot be tested. This CDR3 has 14 amino acids. Germline values: CDR1 LNHDA, CDR2 SQIVND (reference sequence). The CDR3 reads CASSMTDRGYEQYF. Complete variable domain (other parts from reference TRBV19 and TRBJ2-7): DGGITQSPKYLFRKEGQNVTLSCEQNLNHDAMYWYRQDPGQGLRLIYYSQIVNDFQKGDIAEGYSVSREKKESFPLTVTSAQKNPTAFYLCASSMTDRGYEQYFGPGTRLTVT.

The V and J genes are TRBV19 and TRBJ2-1; TCRdb names TRBD1, which stays unverified in the absence of DNA. Germline lookup yields CDR1 LNHDA and CDR2 SQIVND (reference sequence). There are 13 residues in the CDR3. Here the CDR3 reads CASSIRAYNEQFF.

V and J are TRBV10-3 and TRBJ1-4. Germline assignment: CDR1 ENHRY and CDR2 SYGVKD. CDR3 length: 12 amino acids. The CDR3 sequence is CAISEYGGKLFF.

V and J are TRBV19 and TRBJ1-1. CDR3 length: 16 amino acids. The V gene's germline CDR1 is LNHDA and CDR2 SQIVND (reference sequence). The CDR3 reads CASSSPQELTNTEAFF.

The chain is built from TRBV6-1 and TRBJ1-5; lacking DNA, the TRBD1 call made by TCRdb goes unchecked. Germline V gene sequence: CDR1 MNHNS, CDR2 SASEGT. The CDR3 spans 16 residues. CDR3: CASSRQGLDSNQPQHF.

The chain carries TRBV10-1 and TRBJ2-3; there is no DNA to check the TCRdb D call of TRBD1. There are 15 residues in the CDR3. CDR1 is WNHNN and CDR2 is SYGVQD in the germline V gene (reference sequence). CDR3 sequence reads: CASSDGGRAGDTQYF.

V and J are TRBV11-1 and TRBJ1-3; TCRdb lists TRBD1, though no DNA is available to test this call. Germline CDR1 and CDR2: SGHAT and FQDESV (reference sequence). The CDR3 has 18 amino acids. The CDR3 region is CASSPGQGNHFTGNTIYF.

The gene calls are TRBV11-2 and TRBJ2-3. Germline CDR1 and CDR2: SGHAT and FQNNGV. The CDR3 extends over 15 amino acids. CDR3 sequence: CASSLQVRGTDTQYF. Together with reference TRBV11-2 and TRBJ2-3, the CDR3 gives the full variable domain: EAGVAQSPRYKIIEKRQSVAFWCNPISGHATLYWYQQILGQGPKLLIQFQNNGVVDDSQLPKDRFSAERLKGVDSTLKIQPAKLEDSAVYLCASSLQVRGTDTQYFGPGTRLTVL.

The CDR3 here is CASSRTGGSNQPQHF. The chain recombines TRBV12-3 or TRBV12-4 with TRBJ1-5; there is no DNA to check the TCRdb D call of TRBD1. The CDR3 runs to 15 residues.

The chain employs TRBV21-1 and TRBJ2-2; the TRBD1 assignment by TCRdb is unverifiable without DNA. TRBV21-1 is designated a pseudogene. This CDR3 contains 19 residues. The CDR3 reads CASSSCEFSPPTNTGELFF.

V is TRBV6-5 and J is TRBJ1-2. CDR1 is MNHEY and CDR2 is SVGAGI in the germline V gene. This CDR3 has 13 residues. CDR3 loop: CASSWDGNYGYTF.

The chain is built from TRBV20-1 and TRBJ2-3; TCRdb calls TRBD1, which cannot be checked without DNA. The CDR3 extends over 15 amino acids. CDR1 and CDR2 (germline): DFQATT, SNEGSKA (reference sequence). The CDR3: CSSFAGTGPTDTQYF.